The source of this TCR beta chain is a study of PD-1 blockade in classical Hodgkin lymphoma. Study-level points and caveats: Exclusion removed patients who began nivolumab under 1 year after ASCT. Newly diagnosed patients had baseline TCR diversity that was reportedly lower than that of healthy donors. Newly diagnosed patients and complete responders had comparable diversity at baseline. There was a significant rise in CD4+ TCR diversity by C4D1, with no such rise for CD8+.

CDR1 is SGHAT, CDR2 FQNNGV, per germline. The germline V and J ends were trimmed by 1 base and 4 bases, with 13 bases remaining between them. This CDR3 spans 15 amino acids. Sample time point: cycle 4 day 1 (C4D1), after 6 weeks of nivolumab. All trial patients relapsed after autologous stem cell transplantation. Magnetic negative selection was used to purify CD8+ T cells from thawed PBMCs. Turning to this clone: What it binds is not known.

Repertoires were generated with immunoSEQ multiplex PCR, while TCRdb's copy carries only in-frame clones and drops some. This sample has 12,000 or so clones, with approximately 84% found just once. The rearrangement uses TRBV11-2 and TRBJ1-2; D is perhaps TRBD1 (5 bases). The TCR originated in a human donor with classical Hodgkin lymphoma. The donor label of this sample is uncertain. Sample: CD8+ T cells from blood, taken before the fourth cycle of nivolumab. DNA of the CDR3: TGTGCCAGCAGCTTAGGGTGGGGCGTCAGCTATGGCTACACCTTC. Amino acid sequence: CASSLGWGVSYGYTF.